This TCR beta chain was recorded in a study of T cells after yellow fever vaccination. In the study overall: Preparation of fractions with low cell numbers was performed using SMART-Seq v4 Ultra Low Input.

Between the trimmed V and J ends, which lost 5 bases and 5 bases, there was a span of 16 bases. The CDR3 consists of 14 residues. Germline V lookup: CDR1 LNHNV, CDR2 YYDKDF (reference sequence). A universal primer site and UMIs were added as TCR cDNA was made by 5'RACE template switching. TCRdb analysed the 5' RACE reads with MiXCR anew, one entry per CDR3 protein. The sample contains 350,000 to 450,000 distinct CDR3 sequences, 6.2% of which appear only once. There are many counts of this clonotype. This material consisted of PBMCs, taken 5 days after the yellow fever booster vaccination. This sequence was found in a man under 40 who received the YFV17D yellow fever vaccine. This chain uses TRBV15 with TRBJ2-7; TRBD2 might be the D (5 bases). CDR3 nucleotides: TGTGCCACCAGCGCCTATTCGGGGAAAAACGAGCAGTACTTC. It specifies CATSAYSGKNEQYF.